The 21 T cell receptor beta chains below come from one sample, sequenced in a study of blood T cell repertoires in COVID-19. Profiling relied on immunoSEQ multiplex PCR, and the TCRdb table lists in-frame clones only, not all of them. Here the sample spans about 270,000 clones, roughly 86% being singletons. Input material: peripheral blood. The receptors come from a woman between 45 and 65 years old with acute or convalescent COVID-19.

The DNA of the CDR3 is TGTGCCAGCAGCCAAAGGGGTGCCGTCTCCTACGAGCAGTACTTC. This encodes CASSQRGAVSYEQYF. The rearrangement links TRBV28 to TRBJ2-7; the D gene is possibly TRBD1 (5 bases). V gave up 6 bases and J gave up 0 bases, with 15 bases separating them. The CDR3 runs 15 residues. Per germline, CDR1 MDHEN and CDR2 SYDVKM.

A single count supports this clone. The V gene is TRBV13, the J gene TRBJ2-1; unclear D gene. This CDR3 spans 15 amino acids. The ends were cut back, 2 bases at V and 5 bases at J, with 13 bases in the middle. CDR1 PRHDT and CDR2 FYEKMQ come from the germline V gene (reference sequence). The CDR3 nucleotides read TGTGCCAGCAGCTTATTCCAGGCCAACCACAATGAGCAGTTCTTC. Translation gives CASSLFQANHNEQFF. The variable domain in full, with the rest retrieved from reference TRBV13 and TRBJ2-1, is AAGVIQSPRHLIKEKRETATLKCYPIPRHDTVYWYQQGPGQDPQFLISFYEKMQSDKGSIPDRFSAQQFSDYHSELNMSSLELGDSALYFCASSLFQANHNEQFFGPGTRLTVL.

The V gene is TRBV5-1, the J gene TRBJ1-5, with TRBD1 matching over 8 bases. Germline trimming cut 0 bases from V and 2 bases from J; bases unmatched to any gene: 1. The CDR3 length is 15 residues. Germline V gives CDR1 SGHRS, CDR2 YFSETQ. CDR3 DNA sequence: TGCGCCAGCAGCTTGGAGGGACAGGGCAATCAGCCCCAGCATTTT. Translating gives CASSLEGQGNQPQHF.

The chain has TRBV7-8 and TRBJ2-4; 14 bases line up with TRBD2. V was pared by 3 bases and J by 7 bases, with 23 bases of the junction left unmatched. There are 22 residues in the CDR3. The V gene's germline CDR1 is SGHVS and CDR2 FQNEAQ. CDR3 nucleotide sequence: TGTGCCAGCAGCTTGAGGCATGCGGGACTAGCGGGAGAGACGGCAACTTACAACATTCAGTACTTC. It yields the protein CASSLRHAGLAGETATYNIQYF. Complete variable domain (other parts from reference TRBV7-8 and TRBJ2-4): GAGVSQSPRYKVAKRGQDVALRCDPISGHVSLFWYQQALGQGPEFLTYFQNEAQLDKSGLPSDRFFAERPEGSVSTLKIQRTQQEDSAVYLCASSLRHAGLAGETATYNIQYFGAGTRLSVL.

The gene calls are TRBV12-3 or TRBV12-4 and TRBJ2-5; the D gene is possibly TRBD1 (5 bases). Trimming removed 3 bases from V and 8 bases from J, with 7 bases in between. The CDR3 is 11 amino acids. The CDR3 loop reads CASSLRTTQYF. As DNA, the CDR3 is TGTGCCAGCAGTTTGAGGACAACCCAGTACTTC.

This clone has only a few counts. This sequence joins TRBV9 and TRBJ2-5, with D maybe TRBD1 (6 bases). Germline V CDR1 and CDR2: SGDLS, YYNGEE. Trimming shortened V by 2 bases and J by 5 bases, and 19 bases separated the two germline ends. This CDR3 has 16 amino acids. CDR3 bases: TGTGCCAGCAGCGTCTCCCCCTCCAGGGGTTTTGAGACCCAGTACTTC. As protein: CASSVSPSRGFETQYF. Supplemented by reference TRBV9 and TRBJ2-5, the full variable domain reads DSGVTQTPKHLITATGQRVTLRCSPRSGDLSVYWYQQSLDQGLQFLIQYYNGEERAKGNILERFSAQQFPDLHSELNLSSLELGDSALYFCASSVSPSRGFETQYFGPGTRLLVL.

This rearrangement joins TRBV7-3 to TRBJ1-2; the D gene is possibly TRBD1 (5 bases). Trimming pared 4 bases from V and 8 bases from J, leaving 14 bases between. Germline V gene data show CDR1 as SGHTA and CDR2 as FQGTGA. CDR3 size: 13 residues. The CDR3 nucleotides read TGTGCCAGCAGCTCGATCGGGGGTATGGGCTACACCTTC. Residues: CASSSIGGMGYTF.

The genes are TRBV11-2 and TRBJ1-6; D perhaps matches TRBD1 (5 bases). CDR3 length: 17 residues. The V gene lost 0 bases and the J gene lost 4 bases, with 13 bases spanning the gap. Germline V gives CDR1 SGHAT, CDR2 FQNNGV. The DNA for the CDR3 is TGTGCCAGCAGCTTAGATCTCGGGGGGGGGTATAATTCACCCCTCCACTTT. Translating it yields CASSLDLGGGYNSPLHF.

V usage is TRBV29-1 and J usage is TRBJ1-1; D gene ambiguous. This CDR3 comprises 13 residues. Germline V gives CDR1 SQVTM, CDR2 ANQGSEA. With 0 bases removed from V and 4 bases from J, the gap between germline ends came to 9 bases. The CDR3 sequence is CSVEDRAGTEAFF. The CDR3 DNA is TGCAGCGTTGAAGATCGGGCGGGCACTGAAGCTTTCTTT.

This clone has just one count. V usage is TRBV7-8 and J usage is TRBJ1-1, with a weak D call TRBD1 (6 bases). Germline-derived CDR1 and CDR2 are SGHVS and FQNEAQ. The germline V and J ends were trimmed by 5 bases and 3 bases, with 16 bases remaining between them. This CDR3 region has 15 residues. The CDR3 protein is CASSRVTGLHTEAFF. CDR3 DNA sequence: TGTGCCAGCAGCCGAGTTACAGGGTTACACACTGAAGCTTTCTTT. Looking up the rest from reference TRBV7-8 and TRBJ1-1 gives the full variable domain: GAGVSQSPRYKVAKRGQDVALRCDPISGHVSLFWYQQALGQGPEFLTYFQNEAQLDKSGLPSDRFFAERPEGSVSTLKIQRTQQEDSAVYLCASSRVTGLHTEAFFGQGTRLTVV.

The CDR3, as DNA: TGTGCCAGCAGTCTACAGGGATGGGAACAGCCCCAGCATTTT. It yields the protein CASSLQGWEQPQHF. The chain carries TRBV2 and TRBJ1-5, with a weak D call TRBD1 (6 bases). The V end lost 5 bases, the J end lost 7 bases, and 15 bases lay between the germline ends. The germline gives CDR1 SNHLY, CDR2 FYNNEI. This CDR3 region has 14 residues.

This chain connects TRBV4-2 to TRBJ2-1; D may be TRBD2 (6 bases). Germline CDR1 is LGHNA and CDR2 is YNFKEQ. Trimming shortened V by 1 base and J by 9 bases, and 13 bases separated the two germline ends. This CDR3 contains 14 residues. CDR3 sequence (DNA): TGTGCCAGCAGCCAAGCGGGATCGCGGGGTGAGCAGTTCTTC. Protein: CASSQAGSRGEQFF.

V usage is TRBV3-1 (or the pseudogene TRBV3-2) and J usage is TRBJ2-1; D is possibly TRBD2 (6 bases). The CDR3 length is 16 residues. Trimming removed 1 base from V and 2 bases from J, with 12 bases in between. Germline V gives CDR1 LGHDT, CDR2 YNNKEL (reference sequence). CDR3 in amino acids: CASSQGGRRAYNEQFF. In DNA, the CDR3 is TGTGCCAGCAGCCAAGGAGGTAGGAGGGCCTACAATGAGCAGTTCTTC.

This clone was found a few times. The CDR3 DNA reads TGTGCCAGCAGCTTAGGTCCCCACTCTGGGGCCAACGTCCTGACTTTC. Amino acid sequence: CASSLGPHSGANVLTF. The chain is built from TRBV7-2 and TRBJ2-6; D is unresolved. This CDR3 is 16 amino acids long. Germline V gives CDR1 SGHTA, CDR2 FQGNSA. V was trimmed by 1 base and J by 0 bases, leaving 7 bases between them. Supplemented by reference TRBV7-2 and TRBJ2-6, the full variable domain reads GAGVSQSPSNKVTEKGKDVELRCDPISGHTALYWYRQSLGQGLEFLIYFQGNSAPDKSGLPSDRFSAERTGGSVSTLTIQRTQQEDSAVYLCASSLGPHSGANVLTFGAGSRLTVL.

The CDR3 sequence: CASSTTRDSLYGYTF. The CDR3 DNA reads as TGTGCCAGTAGTACTACCCGGGACAGCCTCTATGGCTACACCTTC. The chain is built from TRBV19 and TRBJ1-2; 7 nucleotides match TRBD1. This CDR3 region has 15 residues. Germline V lookup: CDR1 LNHDA, CDR2 SQIVND (reference sequence). Unmatched junction bases numbered 9, after V lost 4 bases and J lost 4 bases. Using reference TRBV19 and TRBJ1-2 for the parts outside the CDR3, the full variable domain is DGGITQSPKYLFRKEGQNVTLSCEQNLNHDAMYWYRQDPGQGLRLIYYSQIVNDFQKGDIAEGYSVSREKKESFPLTVTSAQKNPTAFYLCASSTTRDSLYGYTFGSGTRLTVV.

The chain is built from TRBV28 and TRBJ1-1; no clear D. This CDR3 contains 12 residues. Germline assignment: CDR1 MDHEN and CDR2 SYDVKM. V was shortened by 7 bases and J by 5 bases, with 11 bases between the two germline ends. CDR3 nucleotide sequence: TGTGCCAGCACCATTGGAGGGACTGAAGCTTTCTTT. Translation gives CASTIGGTEAFF.

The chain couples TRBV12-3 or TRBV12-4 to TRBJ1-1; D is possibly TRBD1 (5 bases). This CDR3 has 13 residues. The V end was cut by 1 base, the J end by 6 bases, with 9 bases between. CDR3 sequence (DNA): TGTGCCAGCAGTTTAGAGAGGGACTCTGAAGCTTTCTTT. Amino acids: CASSLERDSEAFF.

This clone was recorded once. The CDR3, as DNA: TGTGCCAGCAGTTTCTTAGGGGGCGTCGATCAGCCCCAGCATTTT. As protein: CASSFLGGVDQPQHF. The V gene is TRBV28, the J gene TRBJ1-5; 7 positions match TRBD1. The germline V gene encodes CDR1 MDHEN and CDR2 SYDVKM. Trimming took 3 bases from V and 5 from J; bases not matched to a gene: 7. The length of the CDR3 is 15 residues. The whole variable domain, filled in from reference TRBV28 and TRBJ1-5, reads DVKVTQSSRYLVKRTGEKVFLECVQDMDHENMFWYRQDPGLGLRLIYFSYDVKMKEKGDIPEGYSVSREKKERFSLILESASTNQTSMYLCASSFLGGVDQPQHFGDGTRLSIL.

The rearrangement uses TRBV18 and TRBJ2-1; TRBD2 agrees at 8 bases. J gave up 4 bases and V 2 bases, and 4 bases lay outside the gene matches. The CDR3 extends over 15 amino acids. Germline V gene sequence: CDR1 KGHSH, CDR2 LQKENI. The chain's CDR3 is CASSPEREMYNEQFF. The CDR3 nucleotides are TGTGCCAGCTCACCAGAGCGGGAGATGTACAATGAGCAGTTCTTC.

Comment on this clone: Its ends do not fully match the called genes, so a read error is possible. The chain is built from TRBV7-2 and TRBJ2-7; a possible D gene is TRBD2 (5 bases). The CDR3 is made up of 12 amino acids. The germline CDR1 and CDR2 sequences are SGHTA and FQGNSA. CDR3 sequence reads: CASSLFSGERDF. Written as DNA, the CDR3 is TGTGCCAGCAGCTTATTTTCCGGAGAGAGGGACTTC.

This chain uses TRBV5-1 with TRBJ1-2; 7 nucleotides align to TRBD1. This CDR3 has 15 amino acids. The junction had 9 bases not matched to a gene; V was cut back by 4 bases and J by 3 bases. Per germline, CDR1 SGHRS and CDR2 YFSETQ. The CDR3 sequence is CASSPILTGYYGYTF. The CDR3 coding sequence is TGCGCCAGCAGCCCTATACTGACAGGGTACTATGGCTACACCTTC.